This TCR beta chain was sequenced in a study of OX40 agonist ivuxolimab in advanced cancers. The protocol was immunoSEQ multiplex PCR, while the TCRdb copy is restricted to in-frame clones and leaves out a portion. The data show 70,000 to 90,000 clones, about 89% seen once. The CDR3 length is 14 residues. Trimming removed 5 bases at V and 5 bases at J, with 15 bases between. Germline V CDR1 and CDR2: SGHTA, FQGNSA. The TCR sequence derives from an adult with an advanced solid tumor such as melanoma, head and neck, liver or kidney cancer. The sample in question was CD4+ or CD8+ T cells sorted from blood, obtained in a trial of the OX40 agonist ivuxolimab. The chain links TRBV7-2 to TRBJ1-2, with D perhaps matching TRBD1 (6 bases). CDR3 nucleotide sequence: TGTGCCAGCAGCCGGCTCGGGACACTTTATGGCTACACCTTC. Translated, it gives CASSRLGTLYGYTF. The full variable domain, rest sourced from reference TRBV7-2 and TRBJ1-2, is GAGVSQSPSNKVTEKGKDVELRCDPISGHTALYWYRQSLGQGLEFLIYFQGNSAPDKSGLPSDRFSAERTGGSVSTLTIQRTQQEDSAVYLCASSRLGTLYGYTFGSGTRLTVV.